These T cell receptor beta chains were read from a single sample in a study of OX40 agonist ivuxolimab in advanced cancers. The assay was immunoSEQ multiplex PCR, and TCRdb's table has in-frame clones only and misses some. The data contain around 30,000 clones, 82% of them singletons. Sample: CD4+ or CD8+ T cells sorted from blood, taken in a trial of the OX40 agonist ivuxolimab. These receptors were collected from an adult with an advanced solid tumor such as melanoma, head and neck, liver or kidney cancer. CDR3s include the opening cysteine and the closing phenylalanine or tryptophan. A D gene is named only where the DNA matches it firmly. Some rows mark clone size as missing; the rest say once, few, many or name a class of expanded clone.

j_call d_call clone_size v_call cdr3_aa cdr3_nt
TRBJ2-3 - - TRBV5-1 CASGPGASATDTQYF TGCGCCAGCGGTCCAGGGGCCTCCGCCACAGATACGCAGTATTTT
TRBJ2-7 TRBD1 - TRBV6-1 CASDRDRGRYEQYF TGTGCCAGCGACCGGGACAGGGGGCGATACGAGCAGTACTTC
TRBJ2-5 - once TRBV5-8 CASSLLLGETQYF TGTGCCAGCAGCTTGTTGCTGGGAGAGACCCAGTACTTC
TRBJ1-1 - medium-sized TRBV11-1 CASSKRNTEAFF TGTGCCAGCAGTAAAAGGAACACTGAAGCTTTCTTT
TRBJ1-6 - - TRBV5-1 CASSLGRAGGPLHF TGCGCCAGCAGCTTGGGCAGGGCCGGTGGACCCCTCCACTTT
TRBJ2-5 TRBD1 - TRBV5-1 CASSADRVPLGTQYF TGCGCCAGCAGCGCTGACAGGGTGCCCCTAGGGACCCAGTACTTC
TRBJ2-5 TRBD2 - TRBV10-3 CAISETSGQETQYF TGTGCCATCAGTGAGACTAGCGGTCAAGAGACCCAGTACTTC
TRBJ1-2 - - TRBV5-4 CASSFRPRNGYTF TGTGCCAGCAGCTTCAGACCGAGAAATGGCTACACCTTC
TRBJ1-1 - - TRBV2 CASGILWNTEAFF TGTGCCAGCGGGATTCTCTGGAACACTGAAGCTTTCTTT
TRBJ2-2 TRBD1 - TRBV11-2 CASSLGQGIPGELFF TGTGCCAGCAGCTTAGGACAGGGGATCCCCGGGGAGCTGTTTTTT
TRBJ1-5 - few TRBV2 CASSAGDISNQPQHF TGTGCCAGCAGTGCAGGGGACATTAGCAATCAGCCCCAGCATTTT
TRBJ2-7 TRBD2 - TRBV29-1 CSVTLAGGISYEQYF TGCAGCGTGACACTAGCGGGAGGGATTTCCTACGAGCAGTACTTC
TRBJ2-3 TRBD2 - TRBV5-4 CASSLASGSAFTDTQYF TGTGCCAGCAGCTTGGCGAGCGGGAGTGCGTTCACAGATACGCAGTATTTT
TRBJ2-3 TRBD2 - TRBV28 CASVSGGGALDTQYF TGTGCCAGCGTGTCTGGCGGGGGGGCATTAGATACGCAGTATTTT
TRBJ2-3 - - TRBV30 CAALLDTQYF TGTGCCGCTCTCCTCGATACGCAGTATTTT
TRBJ2-5 - - TRBV7-2 CASSLYGDGETQYF TGTGCCAGCAGCTTATATGGGGATGGGGAGACCCAGTACTTC
TRBJ2-1 TRBD2 - TRBV7-2 CASSDRLASEQFF TGTGCCAGCAGCGATCGACTAGCGAGTGAGCAGTTCTTC
TRBJ1-5 - - TRBV6-6 CASTKRHDLSNQPQHF TGTGCCAGCACAAAGAGACACGACCTTAGCAATCAGCCCCAGCATTTT
TRBJ2-4 TRBD1 - TRBV28 CASSLEDRRNIQYF TGTGCCAGCAGTTTAGAGGACAGGAGGAACATTCAGTACTTC
TRBJ1-2 - - TRBV14 CASSQVENGGYGYTF TGTGCCAGCAGCCAAGTCGAGAACGGGGGCTATGGCTACACCTTC
TRBJ1-2 TRBD1 - TRBV6-5 CASRNTGEDYGYTF TGTGCCAGCAGGAATACAGGGGAAGACTATGGCTACACCTTC
TRBJ1-4 TRBD1 - TRBV4-3 CASSRTGEKLFF TGCGCCAGCAGTCGGACAGGCGAAAAACTGTTTTTT
TRBJ1-5 - - TRBV6-1 CASSDRTSGQPQHF TGTGCCAGCAGTGATCGGACATCAGGTCAGCCCCAGCATTTT
TRBJ1-5 - - TRBV28 CASRAQGAGQPQHF TGTGCCAGCAGAGCACAGGGAGCGGGACAGCCCCAGCATTTT
TRBJ1-1 - few TRBV2 CASRVFRTEAFF TGTGCCAGCAGGGTTTTTCGGACTGAAGCTTTCTTT
TRBJ1-6 - - TRBV30 CAWSVAGQNNSPLHF TGTGCCTGGAGTGTAGCGGGCCAAAATAATTCACCCCTCCACTTT
TRBJ1-2 TRBD1 - TRBV4-3 CASSSQTGVSGGYTF TGCGCCAGCAGCTCACAAACAGGGGTTTCTGGAGGCTACACCTTC
TRBJ1-6 - few TRBV6-5 CASSYSGDSPLHF TGTGCCAGCAGTTACTCAGGGGACTCACCCCTCCACTTT
TRBJ1-2 - - TRBV30 CAWSVEANYGYTF TGTGCCTGGAGTGTAGAGGCTAACTATGGCTACACCTTC
TRBJ2-7 TRBD1 - TRBV5-5 CASSASGGGYEQYF TGTGCCAGCAGCGCATCAGGGGGCGGCTACGAGCAGTACTTC
TRBJ1-5 - few TRBV4-1 CASSQEIEAQHF TGCGCCAGCAGCCAAGAGATCGAAGCCCAGCATTTT
TRBJ2-3 - - TRBV5-1 CASSLIGGAIPRDTQYF TGCGCCAGCAGCTTGATTGGCGGGGCGATCCCGAGAGATACGCAGTATTTT
TRBJ2-7 - - TRBV29-1 CSAGPRLVHEQYF TGCAGCGCTGGCCCTCGGTTAGTCCACGAGCAGTACTTC
TRBJ1-2 TRBD1 few TRBV5-1 CASSRLTGSYGYTF TGCGCCAGCAGCCGCTTGACAGGGAGCTATGGCTACACCTTC
TRBJ2-1 TRBD2 - TRBV7-2 CASSLGLAGTNEQFF TGTGCCAGCAGCTTGGGACTAGCGGGAACCAATGAGCAGTTCTTC
TRBJ2-7 TRBD2 - TRBV5-4 CASNPGLAGVHSYEQYF TGTGCCAGCAACCCGGGACTAGCGGGGGTCCACTCCTACGAGCAGTACTTC
TRBJ1-2 TRBD1 - TRBV6-6 CASSYWAGQSYGYTF TGTGCCAGCAGTTACTGGGCGGGACAGTCCTATGGCTACACCTTC